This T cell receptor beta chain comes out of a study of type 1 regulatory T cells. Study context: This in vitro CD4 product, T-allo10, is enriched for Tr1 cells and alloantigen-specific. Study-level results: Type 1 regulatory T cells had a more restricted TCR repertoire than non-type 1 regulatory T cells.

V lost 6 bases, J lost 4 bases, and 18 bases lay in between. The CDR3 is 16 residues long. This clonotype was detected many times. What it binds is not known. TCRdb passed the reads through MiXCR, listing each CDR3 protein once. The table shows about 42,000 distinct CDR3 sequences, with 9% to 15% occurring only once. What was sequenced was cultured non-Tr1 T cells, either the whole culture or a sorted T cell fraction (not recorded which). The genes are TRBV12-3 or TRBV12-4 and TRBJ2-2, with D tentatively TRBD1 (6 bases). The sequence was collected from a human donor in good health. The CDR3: CASSSTGSRVTGELFF. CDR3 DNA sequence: TGTGCCAGCAGCTCCACAGGGAGTCGGGTCACCGGGGAGCTGTTTTTT.